The next 32 T cell receptor beta chains were all read from a single sample in a study of OX40 agonist ivuxolimab in advanced cancers. TCRdb's table, derived via immunoSEQ multiplex PCR, lists solely in-frame clones and lacks some. The table lists 30,000 to 35,000 clones, approximately 90% of them singletons. The sample consisted of CD4+ or CD8+ T cells sorted from blood, taken in a trial of the OX40 agonist ivuxolimab. The receptor set was obtained from an adult with an advanced solid tumor such as melanoma, head and neck, liver or kidney cancer.

The chain carries TRBV2 and TRBJ1-2; possibly TRBD1 for D (6 bases). V was trimmed by 9 bases and J by 0 bases, leaving 17 bases between them. In germline, CDR1 is SNHLY, CDR2 FYNNEI. The CDR3 is 15 residues long. The CDR3 DNA follows: TGTGCCAGGTCGGCAGGGGACCTAGCTAACTATGGCTACACCTTC. It is translated as CARSAGDLANYGYTF.

The chain joins TRBV4-1 to TRBJ1-1, with unresolved D. CDR3 size: 13 residues. The V and J ends lost 4 bases and 0 bases respectively, with 6 bases between them. The germline CDR1 and CDR2 sequences are MGHRA and YSYEKL. The DNA of the CDR3 is TGCGCCAGCAGCCCCGGACTGAACACTGAAGCTTTCTTT. This gives the protein CASSPGLNTEAFF.

This CDR3 reads CASSHPGHTNYEQYF. The DNA of the CDR3 is TGCGCCAGCAGCCACCCAGGGCATACCAACTACGAGCAGTACTTC. J is TRBJ2-7 and V is TRBV4-1; D possibly corresponds to TRBD1 (5 bases). Trimming cost V 3 bases and J 3 bases, with 15 bases left between them. CDR1 MGHRA and CDR2 YSYEKL come from the germline V gene. This CDR3 is built from 15 residues.

The count of this clone is one. The chain joins TRBV29-1 to TRBJ2-2, with D unclear. V lost 3 bases and J lost 3, with 5 bases in between. The CDR3 consists of 12 residues. Germline V gene data show CDR1 as SQVTM and CDR2 as ANQGSEA. The CDR3 region is CSVDSYTGELFF. CDR3 in DNA: TGCAGCGTTGACAGCTACACCGGGGAGCTGTTTTTT.

V usage is TRBV30 and J usage is TRBJ2-1; 10 bases match TRBD2. V shed 1 base, J shed 2 bases, and the junction held 2 bases outside the gene matches. This CDR3 has 15 amino acids. Germline V lookup: CDR1 GTSNPN, CDR2 SVGIG (reference sequence). The CDR3 bases are TGTGCCTGGAGTGCCGGGACTAGCGCCTACAATGAGCAGTTCTTC. This gives the protein CAWSAGTSAYNEQFF.

V and J are TRBV28 and TRBJ2-5, with TRBD2 identical over 13 bases. The germline CDR1 and CDR2 sequences are MDHEN and SYDVKM. V lost 6 bases to trimming and J lost 1 base; unmatched junction nucleotides: 11. The CDR3 is 18 amino acids. CDR3 nucleotides: TGTGCCAGCAGGGCGGGACTAGCGGGATGGCGGATCCAAGAGACCCAGTACTTC. It translates to CASRAGLAGWRIQETQYF.

V and J are TRBV27 and TRBJ1-5, with D tentatively TRBD1 (5 bases). V shed 2 bases and J shed 2 bases, with 13 bases lying between them. CDR1 is MNHEY, CDR2 SMNVEV, per germline (reference sequence). This CDR3 region has 16 residues. CDR3 coding DNA: TGTGCCAGCAGTTTAATGGGGGGAGAAGGCAATCAGCCCCAGCATTTT. It encodes CASSLMGGEGNQPQHF.

CDR3 in DNA: TGTGCCAGCAGTGAACTAGGGGACAGGGCCTACGAGCAGTACTTC. It specifies CASSELGDRAYEQYF. The V call is TRBV6-1, the J call TRBJ2-7; TRBD1 matches at 9 bases. V gave up 2 bases and J gave up 2 bases; unmatched junction bases: 4. The CDR3 loop spans 15 amino acids. The germline gives CDR1 MNHNS, CDR2 SASEGT.

The rearrangement links TRBV6-1 to TRBJ1-1; 8 bases are a match to TRBD1. The junction had 7 bases not matched to a gene; V was cut back by 7 bases and J by 3 bases. The CDR3 totals 14 residues. Germline V gives CDR1 MNHNS, CDR2 SASEGT. CDR3 in amino acids: CASNIAGGDTEAFF. The CDR3 region has the DNA TGTGCCAGCAATATCGCAGGGGGCGACACTGAAGCTTTCTTT.

This clone appeared a few times. The V and J genes are TRBV6-5 and TRBJ1-2; possibly TRBD1 for D (5 bases). Germline assignment: CDR1 MNHEY and CDR2 SVGAGI. With 5 bases removed from V and 2 bases from J, the gap between germline ends came to 9 bases. The CDR3 length is 13 residues. The CDR3, as DNA: TGTGCCAGCAGTGAAGGGGACAACTATGGCTACACCTTC. Translating gives CASSEGDNYGYTF.

The chain is built from TRBV19 and TRBJ1-3; D is unresolved. The CDR3 extends over 17 amino acids. The V and J ends lost 7 bases and 4 bases respectively, with 23 bases between them. Per germline, CDR1 LNHDA and CDR2 SQIVND (reference sequence). In DNA form, the CDR3 reads TGTGCCAGTACCCCAGAGGGAGCTCAGTCCTCAGGAAACACCATATATTTT. It yields the protein CASTPEGAQSSGNTIYF.

V gene TRBV9 combines with J gene TRBJ1-2; weak D call: TRBD1 (5 bases). This CDR3 has 13 amino acids. V was shortened by 3 bases and J by 8 bases, with 14 bases between the two germline ends. The germline CDR1 and CDR2 sequences are SGDLS and YYNGEE. This CDR3 is CASSGGGSNGYTF. The DNA for the CDR3 is TGTGCCAGCAGCGGCGGGGGTTCAAACGGCTACACCTTC. Drawing the rest from reference TRBV9 and TRBJ1-2, the complete variable domain is DSGVTQTPKHLITATGQRVTLRCSPRSGDLSVYWYQQSLDQGLQFLIQYYNGEERAKGNILERFSAQQFPDLHSELNLSSLELGDSALYFCASSGGGSNGYTFGSGTRLTVV.

The chain recombines TRBV6-1 with TRBJ2-6, with D possibly being TRBD1 (7 bases). CDR3 length: 16 residues. The V and J ends lost 2 bases and 0 bases respectively, with 8 bases between them. Germline-derived CDR1 and CDR2 are MNHNS and SASEGT. CDR3 bases: TGTGCCAGCAGTGAACAGGGGGGCTCTGGGGCCAACGTCCTGACTTTC. Its translation: CASSEQGGSGANVLTF.

The chain combines TRBV7-9 with TRBJ2-4; weak D call: TRBD1 (7 bases). Between the trimmed V and J ends, which lost 5 bases and 0 bases, there was a span of 17 bases. Germline-derived CDR1 and CDR2 are SEHNR and FQNEAQ (reference sequence). The CDR3 runs 17 residues. The CDR3: CASSPSRGALAKNIQYF. The CDR3, as DNA: TGTGCCAGCAGCCCCAGCAGGGGGGCATTAGCCAAAAACATTCAGTACTTC.

The genes are TRBV28 and TRBJ2-5; D might be TRBD2 (5 bases). The V gene lost 1 base and the J gene lost 5 bases, with 17 bases spanning the gap. The CDR3 has 16 residues. CDR1 MDHEN and CDR2 SYDVKM come from the germline V gene. The CDR3 sequence: CASSLFPSEGKETQYF. Written as DNA, the CDR3 is TGTGCCAGCAGTTTATTCCCGTCAGAGGGCAAGGAGACCCAGTACTTC.

The chain joins TRBV9 to TRBJ2-1, with TRBD2 identical over 10 bases. CDR1 and CDR2 from the germline V gene are SGDLS and YYNGEE. This CDR3 has 16 residues. Unmatched junction bases numbered 5, after V lost 3 bases and J lost 2 bases. The CDR3 region is CASSATLAGPYNEQFF. The CDR3 region has the DNA TGTGCCAGCAGCGCAACACTAGCGGGACCCTACAATGAGCAGTTCTTC.

This rearrangement joins TRBV19 to TRBJ2-1; D is perhaps TRBD1 (6 bases). The CDR3 extends over 14 amino acids. Per the germline V gene, CDR1 is LNHDA and CDR2 is SQIVND (reference sequence). The CDR3 sequence is CSASRGITYNEQFF. CDR3 coding DNA: TGTTCGGCAAGCAGGGGAATTACCTACAATGAGCAGTTCTTC.

The J gene is TRBJ2-5, the V gene TRBV28, with 8 bases matching TRBD1. V lost 8 bases to trimming and J lost 3 bases; unmatched junction nucleotides: 5. Germline-derived CDR1 and CDR2 are MDHEN and SYDVKM. CDR3 size: 13 residues. The CDR3 region is CASLKTGEETQYF. In nucleotides, the CDR3 is TGTGCCAGCCTTAAGACAGGGGAAGAGACCCAGTACTTC. Drawing the rest from reference TRBV28 and TRBJ2-5, the complete variable domain is DVKVTQSSRYLVKRTGEKVFLECVQDMDHENMFWYRQDPGLGLRLIYFSYDVKMKEKGDIPEGYSVSREKKERFSLILESASTNQTSMYLCASLKTGEETQYFGPGTRLLVL.

This chain connects TRBV5-1 to TRBJ2-1; TRBD1 matches at 10 bases. The CDR3 has 16 amino acids. The trim removed 0 bases at V and 3 bases at J, leaving 3 bases unmatched. In germline, CDR1 is SGHRS, CDR2 YFSETQ. The CDR3 coding sequence is TGCGCCAGCAGCTTGGGGGGACAGGGGAACTACAATGAGCAGTTCTTC. It yields the protein CASSLGGQGNYNEQFF.

This clone was recorded only once. The chain joins TRBV5-4 to TRBJ2-7, with 8 bases lining up with TRBD2. Germline V lookup: CDR1 SGHNT, CDR2 YYREEE (reference sequence). This CDR3 spans 18 amino acids. Trimming cost V 0 bases and J 5 bases; bases outside gene matches: 16. The CDR3 DNA reads TGTGCCAGCAGCTTGGGGCCCCGGGCCAGCGGGAGCTTGAACGAGCAGTACTTC. As protein: CASSLGPRASGSLNEQYF.

CDR3 nucleotides: TGCAGCGTTGGCCGGGACAGGGTGGGGAATGAGCAGTTCTTC. Protein sequence: CSVGRDRVGNEQFF. The chain employs TRBV29-1 and TRBJ2-1; the match to TRBD1 covers 9 bases. V lost 4 bases to trimming and J lost 7 bases; unmatched junction nucleotides: 8. The germline V gene has CDR1 SQVTM and CDR2 ANQGSEA. The CDR3 spans 14 residues.

CDR3: CASSPRTGSGQPQHF. The DNA for the CDR3 is TGTGCCAGCTCACCTAGGACAGGGAGCGGTCAGCCCCAGCATTTT. The chain carries TRBV18 and TRBJ1-5, with 8 bases fitting TRBD1. With 3 bases clipped from V and 6 bases from J, the junction kept 7 bases outside the gene matches. This CDR3 has 15 residues. Germline V lookup: CDR1 KGHSH, CDR2 LQKENI.

The CDR3 bases are TGTGCCAGCAGCGTAGATGGTGAAGTACGAAGCGACGAGCAGTACTTC. Translated: CASSVDGEVRSDEQYF. This rearrangement joins TRBV9 to TRBJ2-7; D gene ambiguous. This CDR3 has 16 amino acids. V lost 0 bases and J lost 5, with 18 bases in between. Germline-derived CDR1 and CDR2 are SGDLS and YYNGEE.

V is TRBV5-1 and J is TRBJ1-5, with 7 positions matching TRBD1. Germline V gene sequence: CDR1 SGHRS, CDR2 YFSETQ. With 6 bases clipped from V and 4 bases from J, the junction kept 16 bases outside the gene matches. CDR3 size: 17 residues. The CDR3 is CASTNDPGTGENQPQHF. The CDR3 DNA sequence: TGCGCCAGCACAAATGACCCCGGTACAGGGGAAAATCAGCCCCAGCATTTT.

The V and J genes are TRBV4-2 and TRBJ2-7; 9 bases map to TRBD2. The junction had 4 bases not matched to a gene; V was cut back by 0 bases and J by 4 bases. CDR1 LGHNA and CDR2 YNFKEQ come from the germline V gene. The CDR3 spans 15 residues. The CDR3, as DNA: TGTGCCAGCAGCCAAGATCTCGCGGGAGGGTACGAGCAGTACTTC. Protein sequence: CASSQDLAGGYEQYF.

A single count supports this clone. This rearrangement joins TRBV10-3 to TRBJ1-1; no reliable D call. Germline CDR1 reads ENHRY; CDR2 reads SYGVKD. The CDR3 is 16 residues long. Trimming removed 3 bases from V and 0 bases from J, with 14 bases in between. CDR3 nucleotide sequence: TGTGCCATCAGTGATTTAGGTCTAACCCTGAACACTGAAGCTTTCTTT. Translating gives CAISDLGLTLNTEAFF.

This chain joins TRBV19 and TRBJ2-7; the D gene is possibly TRBD1 (6 bases). The germline V and J ends were trimmed by 8 bases and 3 bases, with 8 bases remaining between them. Germline V CDR1 and CDR2: LNHDA, SQIVND (reference sequence). CDR3 length: 11 amino acids. CDR3 in amino acids: CASARGYEQYF. As DNA, the CDR3 is TGTGCCAGTGCCAGGGGCTACGAGCAGTACTTC.

By share, this clone ranks as large. V gene TRBV28 combines with J gene TRBJ1-1, with 7 bases that match TRBD1. The trim removed 5 bases at V and 2 bases at J, leaving 11 bases unmatched. The CDR3 is 16 amino acids. Germline CDR1 is MDHEN and CDR2 is SYDVKM. CDR3: CASSPYRDSFNTEAFF. The CDR3 DNA reads TGTGCCAGCAGTCCCTACCGGGACAGTTTTAACACTGAAGCTTTCTTT.

This rearrangement joins TRBV4-1 to TRBJ2-7, with a tentative D call TRBD1 (5 bases). This CDR3 comprises 13 residues. V lost 1 base and J 2 bases, leaving 6 bases between the germline ends. Germline CDR1 reads MGHRA; CDR2 reads YSYEKL. In DNA, the CDR3 is TGCGCCAGCAGCCAAGTACAGGCCTACGAGCAGTACTTC. Translating it yields CASSQVQAYEQYF.

This clone was detected a few times. J is TRBJ2-7 and V is TRBV27, with D tentatively TRBD1 (6 bases). V lost 4 bases to trimming and J lost 2 bases, with 18 bases between them. This CDR3 comprises 16 residues. In germline, CDR1 is MNHEY, CDR2 SMNVEV (reference sequence). DNA for the CDR3: TGTGCCAGCAGTTACCAGGGGTTCGACCGGACCTACGAGCAGTACTTC. This codes for CASSYQGFDRTYEQYF.

The chain couples TRBV4-1 to TRBJ2-3; D remains unclear. The CDR3 covers 13 residues. In germline, CDR1 is MGHRA, CDR2 YSYEKL. V was trimmed by 0 bases and J by 4 bases, leaving 5 bases between them. CDR3 protein: CASSQEGADTQYF. The CDR3 DNA follows: TGCGCCAGCAGCCAAGAAGGCGCAGATACGCAGTATTTT.

J is TRBJ1-1 and V is TRBV10-3; perhaps TRBD1 as D (6 bases). CDR1 is ENHRY and CDR2 is SYGVKD in the germline V gene. V shed 5 bases and J shed 1 base, with 11 bases lying between them. This CDR3 is built from 14 residues. CDR3: CAISTGTWNTEAFF. DNA for the CDR3: TGTGCCATCAGTACCGGGACATGGAACACTGAAGCTTTCTTT.